The next 27 T cell receptor beta chains were all read from a single sample in a study of T cells expressing NK-cell markers (dated by TCRdb to 2018 to 2020). Receptor amplification or capture employed 5' RACE. These reads were obtained on an Illumina HiSeq 2000. Once TCRdb had reprocessed the reads, it stored one entry per CDR3 protein sequence and supplied no DNA. The data table for this sample lists under 600,000 distinct CDR3 sequences. Of the sample, 1.4% falls within the top ten clones. Input material: blood T cells: a sorted CD56 or NKG2C T cell subset, CD4+ or CD8+ T cells, or bulk PBMC T cells (not recorded which). The receptors here all came from a woman in her 50s in good health. Donor details come from another sample of the same person, matched by shared clones.

The rearrangement links TRBV3-1 to TRBJ2-5. Germline CDR1 is LGHDT and CDR2 is YNNKEL (reference sequence). This CDR3 spans 16 amino acids. CDR3: CASSQGSFSYQETQYF.

The chain carries TRBV7-6 and TRBJ2-1; the TCRdb D gene call, TRBD1, has no DNA to confirm it. Germline-derived CDR1 and CDR2 are SGHVS and FNYEAQ. The CDR3 totals 13 residues. CDR3 sequence reads: CASSSISGPEQFF.

This rearrangement joins TRBV18 to TRBJ1-1. This CDR3 has 12 amino acids. Germline assignment: CDR1 KGHSH and CDR2 LQKENI. The CDR3 loop reads CASSPGITEAFF.

The chain employs TRBV12-3 or TRBV12-4 and TRBJ2-7. The CDR3 is 13 amino acids. This CDR3 is CASSLALGYEQYF.

The chain recombines TRBV4-1 with TRBJ2-7; there is no DNA to check the TCRdb D call of TRBD1. Germline V gene sequence: CDR1 MGHRA, CDR2 YSYEKL. This CDR3 contains 15 residues. The CDR3: CASSQDGTATYEQYF.

The chain is built from TRBV3-1 and TRBJ1-2; TCRdb indicates TRBD1, and absent DNA this call remains unverified. The germline V gene encodes CDR1 LGHDT and CDR2 YNNKEL (reference sequence). The CDR3 contains 14 residues. The CDR3 sequence is CASTPNRDSHGYTF.

The gene calls are TRBV6-2 or TRBV6-3 and TRBJ2-7; TCRdb lists TRBD1, though no DNA is available to test this call. This CDR3 is built from 17 residues. Per the germline V gene, CDR1 is MNHEY and CDR2 is SVGEGT. CDR3 region: CASSRVSGPIGGYEQYF.

The chain uses TRBV29-1 and TRBJ2-3. This CDR3 spans 12 amino acids. Germline CDR1 is SQVTM and CDR2 is ANQGSEA. The CDR3 protein is CSAVYSTDTQYF.

Here the CDR3 reads CSAGWAGEETQYF. The chain joins TRBV20-1 to TRBJ2-5; TCRdb reports TRBD2, a call that lacks DNA to check it against. The CDR3 has 13 amino acids. CDR1 is DFQATT, CDR2 SNEGSKA, per germline (reference sequence).

This rearrangement joins TRBV5-1 to TRBJ2-3. CDR1 and CDR2 from the germline V gene are SGHRS and YFSETQ. The CDR3 is made up of 15 amino acids. CDR3 in amino acids: CASSLTLNPTDTQYF.

The chain carries TRBV2 and TRBJ1-1. The CDR3 totals 13 residues. The V gene's germline CDR1 is SNHLY and CDR2 FYNNEI. The CDR3: CASSERHNTEAFF. The complete variable domain, with remaining parts taken from reference TRBV2 and TRBJ1-1, reads EPEVTQTPSHQVTQMGQEVILRCVPISNHLYFYWYRQILGQKVEFLVSFYNNEISEKSEIFDDQFSVERPDGSNFTLKIRSTKLEDSAMYFCASSERHNTEAFFGQGTRLTVV.

V and J are TRBV5-1 and TRBJ1-4; without DNA, the TCRdb call of TRBD1 cannot be checked. The CDR3 has 16 amino acids. Germline V CDR1 and CDR2: SGHRS, YFSETQ. The CDR3 protein is CASSGDRGQTNEKLFF.

The V and J genes are TRBV24-1 and TRBJ2-1; the D call from TCRdb, TRBD2, cannot be confirmed without DNA. The CDR3 totals 15 residues. The germline gives CDR1 KGHDR, CDR2 SFDVKD. The CDR3 sequence: CATSDLTSGGNEQFF.

V usage is TRBV5-8 and J usage is TRBJ2-5; TCRdb designates TRBD1, a call that cannot be tested without DNA. The germline CDR1 and CDR2 sequences are SGHTS and YDEGEE. The length of the CDR3 is 16 residues. The CDR3 protein is CASSPGTGLKQETQYF.

The rearrangement links TRBV5-1 to TRBJ1-2; the TCRdb D gene call, TRBD1, has no DNA to confirm it. The CDR3 contains 14 residues. Germline values: CDR1 SGHRS, CDR2 YFSETQ. CDR3 protein: CASSSSGTPYGYTF.

V usage is TRBV7-7 and J usage is TRBJ1-6. Germline V gives CDR1 SSHAT, CDR2 FNYEAQ (reference sequence). The CDR3 is 13 residues long. CDR3 residues: CASSLDQNSPLHF.

The chain combines TRBV14 with TRBJ1-5; checking the TCRdb D call of TRBD1 is not possible without DNA. This CDR3 has 15 residues. In germline, CDR1 is SGHDN, CDR2 FVKESK. The CDR3 loop reads CASSRLGQPQWPQHF.

CDR3 in amino acids: CASSQKQVRYDNEQFF. The chain recombines TRBV5-5 with TRBJ2-1; as DNA is missing, the TRBD1 call by TCRdb cannot be tested. CDR3 length: 16 amino acids. Germline loops: CDR1 SGHKS, CDR2 YYEKEE (reference sequence).

The CDR3 spells CASSWIGGGTYNEQFF. This rearrangement joins TRBV11-2 to TRBJ2-1; lacking DNA, the TRBD2 call made by TCRdb goes unchecked. Germline CDR1 SGHAT, CDR2 FQNNGV. The CDR3 covers 16 residues.

The chain employs TRBV4-1 and TRBJ1-3; TCRdb selects TRBD1, and the lack of DNA leaves this call unchecked. The CDR3 consists of 16 residues. Germline V CDR1 and CDR2: MGHRA, YSYEKL. The CDR3 loop reads CASSRVQGSTGNTIYF.

This sequence joins TRBV3-1 and TRBJ2-7; TCRdb's D gene call, TRBD2, goes unchecked for lack of DNA. The CDR3 is 14 amino acids. The germline gives CDR1 LGHDT, CDR2 YNNKEL (reference sequence). The chain's CDR3 is CASSQRRETYEQYF.

V gene TRBV12-3 or TRBV12-4 combines with J gene TRBJ2-3. This CDR3 comprises 12 residues. The CDR3 reads CASSLAGRTQYF.

This sequence joins TRBV29-1 and TRBJ1-4; TCRdb picks TRBD1, but there is no DNA to check that call. The CDR3 covers 13 residues. Germline V CDR1 and CDR2: SQVTM, ANQGSEA. CDR3 sequence: CSARDSPGEKLFF.

The genes are TRBV11-2 and TRBJ2-1; the TRBD2 assignment by TCRdb is unverifiable without DNA. The CDR3 extends over 20 amino acids. CDR1 and CDR2 (germline): SGHAT, FQNNGV. The CDR3 reads CASSLGQLAGGYSSYNEQFF.

The chain recombines TRBV12-5 with TRBJ1-5; the TCRdb D gene call, TRBD1, has no DNA to confirm it. The CDR3 length is 14 residues. Germline lookup yields CDR1 LGHNT and CDR2 FRNRAP. This CDR3 is CASGRTGGGQPQHF.

The gene calls are TRBV20-1 and TRBJ2-3; TCRdb returns TRBD1, unconfirmable since there is no DNA. This CDR3 region has 17 residues. The germline gives CDR1 DFQATT, CDR2 SNEGSKA (reference sequence). CDR3 region: CSASLMEFPRITDTQYF.

This rearrangement joins TRBV28 to TRBJ1-1. The germline gives CDR1 MDHEN, CDR2 SYDVKM. The CDR3 contains 15 residues. CDR3 sequence: CASSPRRLSNTEAFF.